This entry lists 25 T cell receptor beta chains sequenced from one sample in a study of brain metastases from non-small cell lung cancer. Clones were read by immunoSEQ multiplex PCR, and TCRdb kept only the in-frame ones, dropping some. The data contain around 2,500 clones, approximately 85% of them singletons. The source material was primary lung tumor tissue. Receptors originate from a donor aged 40 or older with non-small cell lung cancer.

The chain couples TRBV6-5 to TRBJ1-5; TRBD1 agrees at 9 bases. The CDR3 totals 14 residues. Germline CDR1 and CDR2: MNHEY and SVGAGI. The junction had 4 bases not matched to a gene; V was cut back by 6 bases and J by 4 bases. CDR3 region: CASRGTGMNQPQHF. The DNA for the CDR3 is TGTGCCAGCAGAGGGACAGGGATGAATCAGCCCCAGCATTTT.

With regard to this clone: Other DNA sequences in the same sample also yield this CDR3. V usage is TRBV6-1 and J usage is TRBJ2-1; D is uncertain. The V end was cut by 1 base, the J end by 13 bases, with 17 bases between. The CDR3 extends over 14 amino acids. The germline V gene encodes CDR1 MNHNS and CDR2 SASEGT. CDR3 DNA sequence: TGTGCCAGCAGTGAAGTGGCCAGCACGGGTGAACAGTTCTTC. It yields the protein CASSEVASTGEQFF.

The genes are TRBV16 and TRBJ1-6, with D possibly TRBD1 on 5 matching bases. In germline, CDR1 is KGHSY, CDR2 FQNENV. Trimming took 0 bases from V and 10 from J, leaving 13 bases between them. The CDR3 runs 15 residues. CDR3 nucleotides: TGTGCCAGCAGCCAATCATGGATAGGGGAATCACCCCTCCACTTT. This encodes CASSQSWIGESPLHF. Full variable domain (missing parts from reference TRBV16 and TRBJ1-6): GEEVAQTPKHLVRGEGQKAKLYCAPIKGHSYVFWYQQVLKNEFKFLISFQNENVFDETGMPKERFSAKCLPNSPCSLEIQATKLEDSAVYFCASSQSWIGESPLHFGNGTRLTVT.

Of note for this clone: One junction end disagrees with the germline gene, perhaps due to a read error. The rearrangement joins TRBV6-5 to TRBJ1-2, with D perhaps TRBD1 (5 bases). The CDR3 is 16 residues long. Germline V CDR1 and CDR2: MNHEY, SVGAGI. The CDR3 loop reads CASNYSFLTGAYGYTF. The CDR3 DNA is TGTGCCAGCAATTACTCCTTCTTAACAGGAGCATATGGCTACACCTTC.

The chain has TRBV9 and TRBJ1-1; D is perhaps TRBD1 (6 bases). The ends were cut back, 0 bases at V and 2 bases at J, with 17 bases in the middle. The CDR3 length is 17 residues. The germline V gene has CDR1 SGDLS and CDR2 YYNGEE. The CDR3 DNA reads TGTGCCAGCAGCGTAGAACCGTGGGGGGCTCTTAACACTGAAGCTTTCTTT. Translating gives CASSVEPWGALNTEAFF.

This chain connects TRBV6-5 to TRBJ2-1, with 7 bases identical to TRBD2. V dropped 5 bases and J dropped 8; count of bases not matched to a gene: 12. This CDR3 contains 15 residues. The V gene's germline CDR1 is MNHEY and CDR2 SVGAGI. CDR3 nucleotide sequence: TGTGCCAGCAGTCGAGTGGCGGGAGAACTCGATGAGCAGTTCTTC. Encoded protein: CASSRVAGELDEQFF.

The chain uses TRBV5-6 and TRBJ2-5; the match to TRBD1 covers 7 bases. The length of the CDR3 is 15 residues. V lost 4 bases and J lost 2; bases outside the gene matches: 8. Germline CDR1 reads SGHDT; CDR2 reads YYEEEE. The CDR3 protein is CASSLAGRGQETQYF. The CDR3 DNA is TGTGCCAGCAGCCTGGCAGGCAGGGGGCAAGAGACCCAGTACTTC.

This clone was counted between two and nine times. J is TRBJ2-7 and V is TRBV5-5; no clear D gene. V was pared by 0 bases and J by 0 bases, with 13 bases between. The CDR3 spans 16 residues. Looked up from germline, CDR1 is SGHKS and CDR2 is YYEKEE (reference sequence). CDR3 coding DNA: TGTGCCAGCAGCTTGGGTCCGGTACAGAGCTCCTACGAGCAGTACTTC. As protein: CASSLGPVQSSYEQYF.

This chain connects TRBV19 to TRBJ1-2; D gene ambiguous. There are 15 residues in the CDR3. Germline V gene sequence: CDR1 LNHDA, CDR2 SQIVND (reference sequence). Trimming removed 3 bases at V and 1 base at J, with 12 bases between. The CDR3 region has the DNA TGTGCCAGTAGTATTGCACATGGGAATAACTATGGCTACACCTTC. Amino acids: CASSIAHGNNYGYTF. Full variable domain (rest looked up from reference TRBV19 and TRBJ1-2): DGGITQSPKYLFRKEGQNVTLSCEQNLNHDAMYWYRQDPGQGLRLIYYSQIVNDFQKGDIAEGYSVSREKKESFPLTVTSAQKNPTAFYLCASSIAHGNNYGYTFGSGTRLTVV.

This chain uses TRBV7-9 with TRBJ1-5; tentatively, D is TRBD1 (6 bases). Looked up from germline, CDR1 is SEHNR and CDR2 is FQNEAQ (reference sequence). Trimming pared 4 bases from V and 7 bases from J, leaving 17 bases between. The CDR3 runs 15 residues. The CDR3 nucleotides read TGTGCCAGCAGCTCGTCCTCACGAGGGGGACAGCCCCAGCATTTT. It encodes CASSSSSRGGQPQHF. Filled out from reference TRBV7-9 and TRBJ1-5, the complete variable domain reads DTGVSQNPRHKITKRGQNVTFRCDPISEHNRLYWYRQTLGQGPEFLTYFQNEAQLEKSRLLSDRFSAERPKGSFSTLEIQRTEQGDSAMYLCASSSSSRGGQPQHFGDGTRLSIL.

J is TRBJ1-2 and V is TRBV19; the D gene is possibly TRBD1 (5 bases). Trimming took 2 bases from V and 3 from J, leaving 19 bases between them. The germline gives CDR1 LNHDA, CDR2 SQIVND (reference sequence). This CDR3 region has 17 residues. CDR3 loop: CASSISVGAGSHYGYTF. In DNA form, the CDR3 reads TGTGCCAGTAGTATAAGTGTTGGGGCAGGCTCCCACTATGGCTACACCTTC.

J is TRBJ2-3 and V is TRBV28; the D gene is possibly TRBD2 (6 bases). Trimming removed 0 bases from V and 0 bases from J, with 10 bases in between. Germline V CDR1 and CDR2: MDHEN, SYDVKM. This CDR3 is built from 16 residues. This CDR3 is CASSLWAGTSTDTQYF. CDR3 sequence (DNA): TGTGCCAGCAGTTTATGGGCGGGAACGAGCACAGATACGCAGTATTTT.

The V and J genes are TRBV28 and TRBJ1-2; D remains ambiguous. The CDR3 length is 12 residues. Germline assignment: CDR1 MDHEN and CDR2 SYDVKM. V was shortened by 4 bases and J by 7 bases, with 10 bases between the two germline ends. The CDR3 sequence is CASSSVVVGYTF. The CDR3 DNA reads TGTGCCAGCAGTTCGGTGGTGGTTGGCTACACCTTC.

V gene TRBV18 combines with J gene TRBJ2-7; 8 bases match TRBD2. The V gene's germline CDR1 is KGHSH and CDR2 LQKENI. Losses at the gene ends were 3 bases for V and 3 bases for J; bases not matched to a gene: 4. This CDR3 has 14 amino acids. CDR3 nucleotide sequence: TGTGCCAGCTCACCTACTAGCGGTCTCTACGAGCAGTACTTC. It encodes CASSPTSGLYEQYF.

The chain employs TRBV28 and TRBJ2-7; 7 positions match TRBD1. V trimming: 3 bases; J trimming: 7 bases; junction bases outside the gene matches: 18. CDR3 length equals 17 residues. Germline CDR1 reads MDHEN; CDR2 reads SYDVKM. DNA for the CDR3: TGTGCCAGCAGTTTGAGGGCCCCCGGGACAGCGATAGGGGAGCAGTACTTC. Amino acids: CASSLRAPGTAIGEQYF.

The rearrangement uses TRBV7-2 and TRBJ2-7; TRBD2 matches 8 bases. The CDR3 runs to 17 residues. Germline assignment: CDR1 SGHTA and CDR2 FQGNSA. With 1 base clipped from V and 1 base from J, the junction kept 9 bases outside the gene matches. The CDR3 sequence: CASSLGVAGQPSYEQYF. In nucleotides, the CDR3 is TGTGCCAGCAGCTTAGGAGTAGCGGGACAACCGTCCTACGAGCAGTACTTC.

V usage is TRBV19 and J usage is TRBJ1-5; 7 nucleotides match TRBD1. The CDR3 is made up of 14 amino acids. Germline values: CDR1 LNHDA, CDR2 SQIVND (reference sequence). With V trimmed by 6 bases and J by 6 bases, 8 bases remained unmatched. In DNA form, the CDR3 reads TGTGCCAGTAGGACAGGGTTTATCTCTCAGCCCCAGCATTTT. It is translated as CASRTGFISQPQHF.

This clone has a single count. The gene calls are TRBV5-4 and TRBJ2-5; D might be TRBD2 (5 bases). Trimming cost V 3 bases and J 2 bases, with 11 bases left between them. Germline V gives CDR1 SGHNT, CDR2 YYREEE (reference sequence). CDR3 length: 14 amino acids. The CDR3 spells CASSYGLGQETQYF. In nucleotides, the CDR3 is TGTGCCAGCAGCTACGGACTGGGGCAAGAGACCCAGTACTTC.

This clone was counted between two and nine times. The chain links TRBV2 to TRBJ1-1; D is possibly TRBD1 (5 bases). Germline values: CDR1 SNHLY, CDR2 FYNNEI. The CDR3 is 12 amino acids. V was shortened by 8 bases and J by 8 bases, with 15 bases between the two germline ends. For the CDR3, the DNA is TGTGCCAGCTCAGGGTTGTTGCAGGAAGCTTTCTTT. Protein sequence: CASSGLLQEAFF. Variable domain in full (rest from reference TRBV2 and TRBJ1-1): EPEVTQTPSHQVTQMGQEVILRCVPISNHLYFYWYRQILGQKVEFLVSFYNNEISEKSEIFDDQFSVERPDGSNFTLKIRSTKLEDSAMYFCASSGLLQEAFFGQGTRLTVV.

This chain links TRBV5-6 with TRBJ1-2, with D unclear. V was shortened by 5 bases and J by 4 bases, with 12 bases between the two germline ends. Germline lookup yields CDR1 SGHDT and CDR2 YYEEEE. The CDR3 has 13 residues. The CDR3 nucleotides read TGTGCCAGCAGTCCGTCGGCGGGCTATGGCTACACCTTC. It translates to CASSPSAGYGYTF.

This clone was counted once. The V call is TRBV18, the J call TRBJ2-6, with D tentatively TRBD1 (6 bases). CDR1 and CDR2 from the germline V gene are KGHSH and LQKENI. V was cut by 4 bases and J by 4 bases, with 11 bases left in between. CDR3 length: 15 amino acids. The CDR3 loop is CASSLTGSGANVLTF. DNA for the CDR3: TGTGCCAGCTCACTTACAGGGTCCGGGGCCAACGTCCTGACTTTC.

The chain couples TRBV4-1 to TRBJ1-3, with D tentatively TRBD1 (5 bases). Germline CDR1 is MGHRA and CDR2 is YSYEKL. Trimming shortened V by 0 bases and J by 2 bases, and 14 bases separated the two germline ends. CDR3 length equals 17 residues. Here the CDR3 DNA reads TGCGCCAGCAGCCAAGAAGAGTCGGGGGTAGCTGGAAACACCATATATTTT. Its protein is CASSQEESGVAGNTIYF.

The chain combines TRBV2 with TRBJ2-6, with 10 bases aligning to TRBD1. The ends lost 7 bases at V and 1 base at J; junction bases unmatched: 10. The CDR3 extends over 18 amino acids. Germline loops: CDR1 SNHLY, CDR2 FYNNEI. Here the CDR3 reads CASTRSGTGVSGANVLTF. As DNA, the CDR3 is TGTGCCAGCACCCGATCCGGGACAGGGGTATCTGGGGCCAACGTCCTGACTTTC.

Notes on this clone: An end of the junction does not agree with germline; a read error may underlie this. The chain recombines TRBV6-6 with TRBJ2-2, with 7 bases aligning to TRBD2. Germline V gives CDR1 MNHNY, CDR2 SVGAGI (reference sequence). The CDR3 runs 15 residues. The CDR3 DNA reads as TGTGTCAGCAGTTATCCGGGGAGGGTCGCCGGGGAGCTGTTTTTT. Its protein product is CVSSYPGRVAGELFF.

This clone has only one observation. CDR3 DNA: TGTGCTAGTGGTTTGGCCGACAGGCGGATTTACGAGCAGTACTTC. Translating it yields CASGLADRRIYEQYF. The chain combines TRBV12-5 with TRBJ2-7; weak D call: TRBD1 (6 bases). Germline V gene lookup returns CDR1 LGHNT and CDR2 FRNRAP. This CDR3 is 15 amino acids long. The ends were cut back, 1 base at V and 4 bases at J, with 14 bases in the middle.